What follows describes a single T cell receptor beta chain. Its target is not known. This entry belongs to a study of post-analysis software for immune sequencing data. For the study at large: The cohort encompassed relapsing-remitting, secondary progressive and progressive-relapsing multiple sclerosis disease courses.

Each TCR beta cDNA library carried unique molecular identifiers. TCRdb reprocessed the PCR reads with MiXCR, giving one entry per CDR3 protein. The table has a few hundred thousand distinct CDR3 sequences, 34% seen once. General study results and limits: Relative to controls, patients with multiple sclerosis showed significantly lower normalized Chao1 diversity. Controls showed lower frequencies than patients for roughly 5 TRBV segments, and TRBV5-6, TRBV5-1 and TRBV20-1 were among these.

V shed 4 bases and J shed 6 bases, with 16 bases lying between them. This CDR3 is 15 amino acids long. Germline V CDR1 and CDR2: LGHDT, YNNKEL (reference sequence). Sequencing was carried out using blood. The sequence came from a girl aged 2-17 years with multiple sclerosis. V gene TRBV3-1 combines with J gene TRBJ2-1, with D perhaps given as TRBD1 or TRBD2 (5 bases each). The chain's CDR3 is CASSLIEGRSNEQFF. DNA for the CDR3: TGTGCCAGCAGCCTTATCGAGGGGCGGAGCAATGAGCAGTTCTTC.